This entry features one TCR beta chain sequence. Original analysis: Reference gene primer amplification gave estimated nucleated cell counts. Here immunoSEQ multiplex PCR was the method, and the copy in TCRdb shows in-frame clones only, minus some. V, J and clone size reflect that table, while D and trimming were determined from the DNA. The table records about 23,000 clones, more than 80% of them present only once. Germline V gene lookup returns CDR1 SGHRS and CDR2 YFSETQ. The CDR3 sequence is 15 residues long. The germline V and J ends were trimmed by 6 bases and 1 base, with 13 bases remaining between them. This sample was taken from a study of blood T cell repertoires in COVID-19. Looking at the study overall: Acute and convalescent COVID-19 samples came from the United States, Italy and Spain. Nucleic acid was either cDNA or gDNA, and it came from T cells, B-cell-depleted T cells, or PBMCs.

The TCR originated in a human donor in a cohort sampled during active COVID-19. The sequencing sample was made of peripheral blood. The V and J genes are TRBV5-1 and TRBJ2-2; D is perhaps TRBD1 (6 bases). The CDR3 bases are TGCGCCAGCAAGAGGGGGACCGAGAACACCGGGGAGCTGTTTTTT. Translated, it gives CASKRGTENTGELFF.